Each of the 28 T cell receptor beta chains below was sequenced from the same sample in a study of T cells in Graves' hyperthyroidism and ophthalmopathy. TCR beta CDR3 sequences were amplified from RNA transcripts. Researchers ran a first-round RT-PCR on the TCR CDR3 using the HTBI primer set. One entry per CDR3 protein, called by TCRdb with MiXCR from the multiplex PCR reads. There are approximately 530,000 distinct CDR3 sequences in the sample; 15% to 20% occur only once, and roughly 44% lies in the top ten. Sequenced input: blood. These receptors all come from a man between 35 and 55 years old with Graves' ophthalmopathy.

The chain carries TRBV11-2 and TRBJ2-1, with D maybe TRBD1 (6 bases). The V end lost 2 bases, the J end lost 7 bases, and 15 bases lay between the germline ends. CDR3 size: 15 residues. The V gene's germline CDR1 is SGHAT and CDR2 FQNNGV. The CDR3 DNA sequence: TGTGCCAGCAGCTTAATCAGGGGTGCCTTGAATGAGCAGTTCTTC. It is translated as CASSLIRGALNEQFF.

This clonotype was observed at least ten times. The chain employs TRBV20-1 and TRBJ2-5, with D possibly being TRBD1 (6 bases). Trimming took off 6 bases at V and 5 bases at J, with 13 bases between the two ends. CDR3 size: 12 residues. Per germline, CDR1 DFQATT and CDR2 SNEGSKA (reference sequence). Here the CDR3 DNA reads TGCAGTGCGAGGGGGAGAAGGGAGACCCAGTACTTC. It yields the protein CSARGRRETQYF.

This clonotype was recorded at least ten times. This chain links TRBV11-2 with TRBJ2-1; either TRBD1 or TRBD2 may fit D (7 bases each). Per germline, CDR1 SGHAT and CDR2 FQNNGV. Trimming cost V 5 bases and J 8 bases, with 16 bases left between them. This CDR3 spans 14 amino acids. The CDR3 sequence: CASSKLTGRDEQFF. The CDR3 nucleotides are TGTGCCAGCAGCAAGCTGACAGGGAGGGATGAGCAGTTCTTC.

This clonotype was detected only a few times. The CDR3 sequence: CASSFLTGPQYF. The CDR3 DNA sequence: TGTGCCAGCAGTTTTCTTACAGGGCCGCAGTATTTT. The gene calls are TRBV12-3 or TRBV12-4 and TRBJ2-3; TRBD1 might be the D (6 bases). V was pared by 3 bases and J by 10 bases, with 11 bases between. The CDR3 runs to 12 residues.

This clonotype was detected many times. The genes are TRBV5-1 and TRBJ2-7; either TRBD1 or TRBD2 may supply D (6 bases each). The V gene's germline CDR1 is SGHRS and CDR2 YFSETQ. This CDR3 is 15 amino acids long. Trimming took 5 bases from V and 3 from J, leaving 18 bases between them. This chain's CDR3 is CASRDISGADYEQYF. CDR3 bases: TGCGCCAGCAGGGACATCTCGGGGGCAGACTACGAGCAGTACTTC.

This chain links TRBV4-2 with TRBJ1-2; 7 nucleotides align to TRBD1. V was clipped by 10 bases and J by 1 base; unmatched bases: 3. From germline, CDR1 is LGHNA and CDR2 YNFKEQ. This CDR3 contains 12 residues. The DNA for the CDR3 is TGTGCCATCCGACAGGGTAACTATGGCTACACCTTC. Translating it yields CAIRQGNYGYTF.

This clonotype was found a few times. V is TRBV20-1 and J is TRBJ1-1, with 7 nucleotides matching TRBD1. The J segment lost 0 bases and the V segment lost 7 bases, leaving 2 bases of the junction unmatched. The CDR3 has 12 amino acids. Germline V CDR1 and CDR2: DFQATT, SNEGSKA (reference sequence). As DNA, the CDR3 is TGCAGTGTGGGACAGTTGAACACTGAAGCTTTCTTT. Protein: CSVGQLNTEAFF.

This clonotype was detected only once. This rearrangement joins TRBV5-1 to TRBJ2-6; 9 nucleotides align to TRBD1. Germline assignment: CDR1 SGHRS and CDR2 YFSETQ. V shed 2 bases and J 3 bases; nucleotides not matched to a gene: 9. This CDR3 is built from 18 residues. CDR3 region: CASSFLGTGFFGANVLTF. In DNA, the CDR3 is TGCGCCAGCAGCTTCCTCGGGACAGGGTTTTTTGGGGCCAACGTCCTGACTTTC.

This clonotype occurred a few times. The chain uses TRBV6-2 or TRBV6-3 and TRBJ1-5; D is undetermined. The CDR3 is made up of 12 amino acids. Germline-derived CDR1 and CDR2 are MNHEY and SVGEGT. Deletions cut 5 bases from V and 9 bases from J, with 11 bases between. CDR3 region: CASSLPPMPQHF. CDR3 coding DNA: TGTGCCAGCAGTCTACCGCCGATGCCCCAGCATTTT.

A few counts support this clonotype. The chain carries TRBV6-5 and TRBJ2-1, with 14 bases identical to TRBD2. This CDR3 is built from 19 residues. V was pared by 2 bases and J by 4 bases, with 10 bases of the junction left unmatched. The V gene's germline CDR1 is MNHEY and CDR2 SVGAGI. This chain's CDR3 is CASSYLGLAGGGFYNEQFF. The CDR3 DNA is TGTGCCAGCAGTTACCTTGGACTAGCGGGAGGAGGGTTTTACAATGAGCAGTTCTTC.

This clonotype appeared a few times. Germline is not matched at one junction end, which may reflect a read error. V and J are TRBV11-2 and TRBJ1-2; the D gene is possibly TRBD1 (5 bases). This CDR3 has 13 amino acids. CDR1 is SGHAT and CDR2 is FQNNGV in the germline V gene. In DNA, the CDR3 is TGTGCCAGCAGCCGGGACTCGGCCTATGACTACACCTTC. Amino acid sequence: CASSRDSAYDYTF.

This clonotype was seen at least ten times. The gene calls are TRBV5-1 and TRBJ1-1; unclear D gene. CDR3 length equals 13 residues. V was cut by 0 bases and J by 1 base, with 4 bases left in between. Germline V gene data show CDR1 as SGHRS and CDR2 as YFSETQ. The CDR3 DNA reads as TGCGCCAGCAGCTTGGTATCGAACACTGAAGCTTTCTTT. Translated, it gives CASSLVSNTEAFF.

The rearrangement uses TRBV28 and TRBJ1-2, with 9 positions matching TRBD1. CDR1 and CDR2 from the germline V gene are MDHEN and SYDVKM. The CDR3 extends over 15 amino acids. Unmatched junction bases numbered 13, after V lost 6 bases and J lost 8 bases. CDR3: CASRGQGGPMAGYTF. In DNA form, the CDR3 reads TGTGCCAGCAGGGGACAGGGAGGGCCTATGGCGGGCTACACCTTC.

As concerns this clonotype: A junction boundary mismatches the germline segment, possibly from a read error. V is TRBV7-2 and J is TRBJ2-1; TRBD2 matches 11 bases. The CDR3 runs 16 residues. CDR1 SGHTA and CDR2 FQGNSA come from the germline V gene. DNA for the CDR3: TGTGTCAGCAGCTTATATGCTAGCGGGAGGAACAATGAGCAGTTCTTC. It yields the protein CVSSLYASGRNNEQFF.

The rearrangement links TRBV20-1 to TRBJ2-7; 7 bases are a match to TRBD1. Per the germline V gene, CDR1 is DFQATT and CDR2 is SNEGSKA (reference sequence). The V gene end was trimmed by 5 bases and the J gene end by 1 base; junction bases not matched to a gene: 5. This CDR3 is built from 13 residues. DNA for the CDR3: TGCAGTGCTTTCCGACAGGGTTCCTACGAGCAGTACTTC. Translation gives CSAFRQGSYEQYF.

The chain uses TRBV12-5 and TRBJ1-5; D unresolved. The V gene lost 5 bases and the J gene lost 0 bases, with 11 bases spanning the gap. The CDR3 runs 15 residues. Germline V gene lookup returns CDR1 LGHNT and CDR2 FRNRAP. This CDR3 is CASGPDGNSNQPQHF. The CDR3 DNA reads TGTGCTAGTGGTCCGGACGGAAATAGCAATCAGCCCCAGCATTTT.

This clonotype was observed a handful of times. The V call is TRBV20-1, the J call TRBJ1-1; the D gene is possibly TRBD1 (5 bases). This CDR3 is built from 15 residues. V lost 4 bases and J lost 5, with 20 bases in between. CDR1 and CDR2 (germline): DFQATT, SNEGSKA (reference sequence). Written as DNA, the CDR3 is TGCAGTGCTACCCCGGACACTCCGGGGGGGACTGAAGCTTTCTTT. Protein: CSATPDTPGGTEAFF.

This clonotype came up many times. CDR3 residues: CASSPEPQGYEQYF. For the CDR3, the DNA is TGTGCCAGCTCACCAGAACCACAGGGCTACGAGCAGTACTTC. This sequence joins TRBV18 and TRBJ2-7; the D gene is possibly TRBD1 (6 bases). CDR3 length: 14 amino acids. Trimming stripped 2 bases from V and 3 bases from J, with 11 bases between. Germline CDR1 and CDR2: KGHSH and LQKENI.

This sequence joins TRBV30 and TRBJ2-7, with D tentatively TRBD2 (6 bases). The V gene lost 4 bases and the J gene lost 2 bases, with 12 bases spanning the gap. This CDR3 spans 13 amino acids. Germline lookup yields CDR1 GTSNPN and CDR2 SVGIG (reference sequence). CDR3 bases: TGTGCCTGGAAGCGGGTATTAACCTACGAGCAGTACTTC. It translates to CAWKRVLTYEQYF. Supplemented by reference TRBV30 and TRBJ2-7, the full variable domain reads SQTIHQWPATLVQPVGSPLSLECTVEGTSNPNLYWYRQAAGRGLQLLFYSVGIGQISSEVPQNLSASRPQDRQFILSSKKLLLSDSGFYLCAWKRVLTYEQYFGPGTRLTVT.

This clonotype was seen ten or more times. CDR3 nucleotide sequence: TGTGCCAGCAGCCCAGCCCCCGTAGGGTGGCGAGCAGATACGCAGTATTTT. Residues: CASSPAPVGWRADTQYF. The V call is TRBV2, the J call TRBJ2-3; D not resolved. The CDR3 has 17 amino acids. Germline loops: CDR1 SNHLY, CDR2 FYNNEI. The V end was cut by 6 bases, the J end by 4 bases, with 23 bases between.

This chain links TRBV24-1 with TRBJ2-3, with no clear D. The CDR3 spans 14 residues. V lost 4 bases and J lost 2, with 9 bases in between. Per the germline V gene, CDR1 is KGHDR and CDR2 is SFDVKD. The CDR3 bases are TGTGCCACCAGTGACATCCTCCTCACAGATACGCAGTATTTT. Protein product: CATSDILLTDTQYF.

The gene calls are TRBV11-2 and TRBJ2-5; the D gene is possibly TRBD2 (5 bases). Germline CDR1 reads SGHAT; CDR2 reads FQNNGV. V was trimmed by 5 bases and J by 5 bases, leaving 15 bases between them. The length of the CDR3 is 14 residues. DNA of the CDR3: TGTGCCAGCAGCGCCTGGCGAGGGTGGGAGACCCAGTACTTC. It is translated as CASSAWRGWETQYF.

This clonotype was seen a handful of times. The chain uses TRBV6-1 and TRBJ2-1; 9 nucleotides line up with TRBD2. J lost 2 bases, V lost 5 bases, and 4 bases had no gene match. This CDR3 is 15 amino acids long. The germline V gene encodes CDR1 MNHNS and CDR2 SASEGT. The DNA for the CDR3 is TGTGCCAGCAGTTCCCTAGCGGGAACCTACAATGAGCAGTTCTTC. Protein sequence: CASSSLAGTYNEQFF.

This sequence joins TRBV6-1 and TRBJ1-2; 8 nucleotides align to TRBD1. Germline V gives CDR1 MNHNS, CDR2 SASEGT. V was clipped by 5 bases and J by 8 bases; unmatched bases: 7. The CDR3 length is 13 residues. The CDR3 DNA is TGTGCCAGCAGTCCGGACAGGGAAGGCGGCTACACCTTC. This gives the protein CASSPDREGGYTF.

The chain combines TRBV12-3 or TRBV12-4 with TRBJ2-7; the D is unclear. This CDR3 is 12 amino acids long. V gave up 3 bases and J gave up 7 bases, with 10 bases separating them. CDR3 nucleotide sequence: TGTGCCAGCAGTTTTTCTGGGCGGGAGCAGTACTTC. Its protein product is CASSFSGREQYF.

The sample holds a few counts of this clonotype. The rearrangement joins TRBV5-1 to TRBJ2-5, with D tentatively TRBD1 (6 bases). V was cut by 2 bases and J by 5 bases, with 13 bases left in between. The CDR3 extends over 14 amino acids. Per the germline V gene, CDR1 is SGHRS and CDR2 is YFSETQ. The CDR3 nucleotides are TGCGCCAGCAGCTTTGGAAACAGGGAGGAGACCCAGTACTTC. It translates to CASSFGNREETQYF.

This chain's CDR3 is CAISDYGGGGSQPQHF. The CDR3, as DNA: TGTGCCATCAGTGATTACGGGGGGGGAGGTTCGCAGCCCCAGCATTTT. The chain joins TRBV10-3 to TRBJ1-5; D possibly corresponds to TRBD1 (5 bases). CDR3 length: 16 residues. V shed 3 bases and J shed 7 bases, with 19 bases lying between them. CDR1 is ENHRY and CDR2 is SYGVKD in the germline V gene.

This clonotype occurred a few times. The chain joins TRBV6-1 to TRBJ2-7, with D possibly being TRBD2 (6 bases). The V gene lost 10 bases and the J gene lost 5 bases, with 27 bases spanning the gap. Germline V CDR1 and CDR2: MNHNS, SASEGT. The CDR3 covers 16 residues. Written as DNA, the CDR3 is TGTGCCACCATTACGGAACTAGAGGAGGGAACAAACGAGCAGTACTTC. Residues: CATITELEEGTNEQYF.